Below, one TCR beta chain is given with its context. Antigen unknown. Assay used: immunoSEQ multiplex PCR; TCRdb lists only in-frame clones, some missing. The profile shows about 35,000 clones, roughly 95% of them singletons. The data were obtained in a study of circulating and synovial CD4+ cells in juvenile arthritis. Findings and caveats of the study: The pathogenic-like versus bulk T cell difference escaped Vbeta family analysis. Bulk blood CD4 samples held at least an order of magnitude more or fewer genomes than CPL.

The CDR3 loop spans 15 amino acids. The trim removed 5 bases at V and 5 bases at J, leaving 8 bases unmatched. Germline V gene lookup returns CDR1 MNHEY and CDR2 SMNVEV (reference sequence). Sequencing was done on a sample of CD4+ T cells from blood. This sequence originates from a human donor with juvenile idiopathic arthritis. The rearrangement links TRBV27 to TRBJ2-1, with 8 bases fitting TRBD1. CDR3 loop: CASSARQGRNNEQFF. In DNA, the CDR3 is TGTGCCAGCAGTGCGCGACAGGGGAGGAACAATGAGCAGTTCTTC.